This T cell receptor beta chain was found in a study of blood T cell repertoires in COVID-19 (dated by TCRdb to about 2020). Regarding the research as a whole: The collaborator samples originated in the United States, Italy and Spain and spanned the acute and convalescent phases of COVID-19. Where available, HLA class I and class II types were taken from metadata supplied by the sample provider and were not determined by assay-based typing. Subjects who had been exposed to COVID-19, were actively infected with it, or had recovered from it provided the deeply sampled blood TCRbeta repertoires that made up the dataset. A de-identified subject ID, COVID-19 status, age in years and sex were almost always included in the sample metadata. The prospective study material was composed of cDNA or gDNA derived from T cells, B-cell-depleted T cells, or PBMCs. The repertoires were released in a freely available public database meant as a resource for research on the immune response to SARS-CoV-2. The samples were drawn from the first 160 participants of the ongoing ImmuneRACE study and from some 1,300 subjects provided by 6 global collaborators.

TCRbeta CDR3 regions were amplified from genomic DNA using the immunoSEQ Assay, a bias-controlled multiplex PCR. The paper's processing steps were these. Nucleated cell counts per sample were estimated from amplification of reference gene primers within the assay. To quantify the absolute abundance of each unique TCRbeta CDR3 rearrangement, sequence reads were collapsed and filtered. For each sample, productive Simpson clonality was calculated as the square root of Simpson's diversity index over productive rearrangements. What TCRdb holds here is the immuneACCESS table cut down to in-frame rearrangements. Part of the clones is not present; checked against another copy, under half of the missing clones reflect an unresolved V gene, and the others are unexplained. V, J and clone size reflect that table, while D and trimming were determined from the DNA. This sample has some 120,000 clones in its table, and just over 70% of those were observed once. The top ten clonotypes cover more than 0.8% of the sample.

Note on this clone: Its binding antigen is unknown. Base quality data are lacking; no much larger clone is found one base away.

The research as a whole found: How much clinical and demographic metadata was included differed by source and by participant, and the metadata was provided uncurated.

The junction shows trimming of 3 bases on V and 4 bases on J, and the gene matches do not reach 22 bases of it. The CDR3 numbers 20 residues from cysteine through phenylalanine. Only the CDR3 part of the read is kept: 60 bases, read in frame from the first base. CDR1 and CDR2 are drawn from the germline V gene (reference sequence): PRHDT, FYEKMQ. Whole blood was collected in K2EDTA tubes by collaborating institutions according to the institutions' own protocols. For TCRbeta analysis, collaborators shipped samples in one of three forms: frozen whole blood, isolated PBMCs, or DNA extracted from either of those sample types.

Recombination joined TRBV13 with TRBJ2-3; 7 of the junction bases match TRBD2. Input material: peripheral blood. This sequence originates from a human donor with acute or convalescent COVID-19. The donor label of this sample is uncertain. DNA sequence: TGTGCCAGCAGCTTGGCCCTGAGGAGTCGAGCGGGGCTTAAAGCAGATACGCAGTATTTT. This encodes CASSLALRSRAGLKADTQYF.